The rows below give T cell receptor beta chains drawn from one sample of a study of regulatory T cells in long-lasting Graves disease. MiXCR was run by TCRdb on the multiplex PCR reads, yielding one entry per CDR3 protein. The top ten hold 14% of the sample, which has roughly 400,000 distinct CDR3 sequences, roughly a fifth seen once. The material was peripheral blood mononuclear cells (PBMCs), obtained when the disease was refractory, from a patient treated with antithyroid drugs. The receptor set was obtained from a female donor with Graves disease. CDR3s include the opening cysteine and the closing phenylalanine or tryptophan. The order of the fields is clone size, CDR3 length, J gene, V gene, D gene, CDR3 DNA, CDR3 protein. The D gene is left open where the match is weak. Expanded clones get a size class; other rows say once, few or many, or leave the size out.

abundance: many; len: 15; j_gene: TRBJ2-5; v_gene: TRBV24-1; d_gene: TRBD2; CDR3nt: TGTGCCACCAGTGACGCTAGCGGGAGGGGTGAGACCCAGTACTTC; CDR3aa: CATSDASGRGETQYF
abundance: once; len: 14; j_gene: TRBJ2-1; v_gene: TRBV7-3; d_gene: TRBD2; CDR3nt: TGTGCCAGCAGCTTAGCTAGCGGAGCTGGTGAGCAGTTCTTC; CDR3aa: CASSLASGAGEQFF
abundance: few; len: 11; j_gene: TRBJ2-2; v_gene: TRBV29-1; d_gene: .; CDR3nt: TGCAGCGTTGCTATGGGCGGGGAGCTGTTTTTT; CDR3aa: CSVAMGGELFF
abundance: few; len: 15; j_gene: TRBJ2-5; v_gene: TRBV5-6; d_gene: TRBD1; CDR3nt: TGTGCCAGCAGCGTCACAGGGGGCGAACAAGAGACCCAGTACTTC; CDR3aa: CASSVTGGEQETQYF
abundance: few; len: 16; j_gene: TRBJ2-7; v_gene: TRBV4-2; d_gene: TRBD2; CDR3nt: TGTGCCAGCAGCCAAGAGACCGGACTAGCCTCCTACGAGCAGTACTTC; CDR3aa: CASSQETGLASYEQYF
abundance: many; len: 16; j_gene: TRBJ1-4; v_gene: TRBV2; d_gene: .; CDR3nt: TGTGCCAGCAGTTTAAACTCCGGGACACGAAATGAAAAACTGTTTTTT; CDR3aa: CASSLNSGTRNEKLFF
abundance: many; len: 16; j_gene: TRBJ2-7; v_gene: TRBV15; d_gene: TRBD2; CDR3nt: TGTGCCACCAGCAGAGATGGGCTAGCGGGAGTGTACGAGCAGTACTTC; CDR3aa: CATSRDGLAGVYEQYF
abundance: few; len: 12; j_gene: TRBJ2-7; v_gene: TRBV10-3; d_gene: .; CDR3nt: TGTGCCATCAGTGACGCGGGGTCCGAGCAGTACTTC; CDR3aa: CAISDAGSEQYF
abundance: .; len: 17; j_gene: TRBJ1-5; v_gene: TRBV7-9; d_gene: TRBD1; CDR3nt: TGTGCCAGCAGCCGCTCAACTGGGACAGCTTACAATCAGCCCCAGCATTTT; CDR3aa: CASSRSTGTAYNQPQHF
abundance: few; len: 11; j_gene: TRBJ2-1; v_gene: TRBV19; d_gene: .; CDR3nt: TGTGCCAGTAGTACACTGGTAGAGCAGTTCTTC; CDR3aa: CASSTLVEQFF
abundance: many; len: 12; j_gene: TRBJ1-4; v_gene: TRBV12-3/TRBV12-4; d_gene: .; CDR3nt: TGTGCCAGCGGCAGGGCCGGTGAAAAACTGTTTTTT; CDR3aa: CASGRAGEKLFF
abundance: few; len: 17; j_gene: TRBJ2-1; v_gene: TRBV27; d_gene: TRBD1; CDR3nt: TGTGCCAGCAGTTCCCCGCCGGGACAGGGGAAAAACAATGAGCAGTTCTTC; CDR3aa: CASSSPPGQGKNNEQFF
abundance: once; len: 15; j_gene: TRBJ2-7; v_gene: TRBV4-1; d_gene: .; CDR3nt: TGCGCCAGCAGCCAAGATAACGGGGTACCCTACGAGCAGTACTTC; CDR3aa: CASSQDNGVPYEQYF
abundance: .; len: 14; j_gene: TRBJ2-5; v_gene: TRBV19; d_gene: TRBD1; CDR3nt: TGTGCCAGTAAAGACAGGGGTGCGGTAGAGACCCAGTACTTC; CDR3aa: CASKDRGAVETQYF
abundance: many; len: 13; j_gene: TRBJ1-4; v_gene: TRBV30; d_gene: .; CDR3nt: TGTGCTGCCAGGCGCGCAACTAATGAAAAACTGTTTTTT; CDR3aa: CAARRATNEKLFF
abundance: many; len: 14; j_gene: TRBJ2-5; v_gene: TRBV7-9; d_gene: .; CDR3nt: TGTGCCAGCAGCTTAGACTTTCTTGGAGAGACCCAGTACTTC; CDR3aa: CASSLDFLGETQYF
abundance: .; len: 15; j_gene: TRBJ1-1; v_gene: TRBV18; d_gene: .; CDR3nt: TGTGCCAGCTCACCAAGGGAAGGAGGGTACGCTGAAGCTTTCTTT; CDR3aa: CASSPREGGYAEAFF
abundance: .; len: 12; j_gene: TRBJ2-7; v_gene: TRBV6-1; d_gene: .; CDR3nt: TGTGCCAGCAGTGAAGTCGAGTACGAGCAGTACTTC; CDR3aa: CASSEVEYEQYF
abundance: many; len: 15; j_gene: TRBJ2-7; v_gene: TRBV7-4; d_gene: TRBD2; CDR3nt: TGTGCCAGCAGCCAAAGCGGGAGGAGCTCCTACGAGCAGTACTTC; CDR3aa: CASSQSGRSSYEQYF
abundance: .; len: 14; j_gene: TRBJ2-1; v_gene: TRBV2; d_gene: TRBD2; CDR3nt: TGTGCCAGCAGTGAGGGGGGAGGGGACAATGAGCAGTTCTTC; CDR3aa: CASSEGGGDNEQFF
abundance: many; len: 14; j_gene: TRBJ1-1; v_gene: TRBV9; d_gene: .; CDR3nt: TGTGCCAGCAGCGTAGTCGATCCGAACACTGAAGCTTTCTTT; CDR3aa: CASSVVDPNTEAFF
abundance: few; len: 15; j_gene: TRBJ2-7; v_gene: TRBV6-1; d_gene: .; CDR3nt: TGTGCCAGCAGTGACTTGGGAGCGCGAGGGGGCGAGCAGTACTTC; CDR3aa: CASSDLGARGGEQYF
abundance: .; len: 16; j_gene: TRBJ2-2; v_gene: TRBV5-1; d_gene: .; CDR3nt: TGCGCCAGCAACTTGGAAAACAACTGGGGCACCGGGGAGCTGTTTTTT; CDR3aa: CASNLENNWGTGELFF
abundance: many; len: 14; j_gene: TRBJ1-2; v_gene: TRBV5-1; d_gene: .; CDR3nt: TGCGCCAGCAGCTTTGGGACGGCCGACTATGGCTACACCTTC; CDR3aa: CASSFGTADYGYTF
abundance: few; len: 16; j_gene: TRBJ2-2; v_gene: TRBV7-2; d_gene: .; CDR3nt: TGTGCCAGCAGCTTCGGTGTGGGCCGGAGGACCGGGGAGCTGTTTTTT; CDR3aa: CASSFGVGRRTGELFF
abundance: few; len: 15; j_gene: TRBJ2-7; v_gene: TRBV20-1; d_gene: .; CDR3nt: TGCAGTGCTAGAGAGTCCGCGCCTTTGACCTACGAGCAGTACTTC; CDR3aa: CSARESAPLTYEQYF
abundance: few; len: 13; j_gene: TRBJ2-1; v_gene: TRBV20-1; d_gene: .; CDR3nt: TGCAGTGCCCTAGGGAGCTCCTACAATGAGCAGTTCTTC; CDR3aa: CSALGSSYNEQFF
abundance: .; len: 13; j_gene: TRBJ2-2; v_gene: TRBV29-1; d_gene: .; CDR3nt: TGCAGCGTTCCCGGGCCGCCGGCGGTGGAGCTGTTTTTT; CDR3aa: CSVPGPPAVELFF
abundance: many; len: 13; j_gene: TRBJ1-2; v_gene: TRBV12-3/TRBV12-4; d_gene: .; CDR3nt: TGTGCCAGCACAAATCGCAACAACTATGGCTACACCTTC; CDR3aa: CASTNRNNYGYTF
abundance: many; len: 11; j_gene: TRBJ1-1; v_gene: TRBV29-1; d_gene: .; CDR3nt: TGCAGCGTTGAGGATGGGAATGAAGCTTTCTTT; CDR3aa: CSVEDGNEAFF
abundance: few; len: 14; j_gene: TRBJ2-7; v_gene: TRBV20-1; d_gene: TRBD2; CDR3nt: TGCAGTGCTAGAGCAACGGGAGGGTTCTACGAGCAGTACTTC; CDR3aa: CSARATGGFYEQYF
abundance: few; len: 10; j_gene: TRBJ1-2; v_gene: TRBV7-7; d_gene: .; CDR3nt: TGTGCCAGCAGCTCCGATGGCTACACCTTC; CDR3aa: CASSSDGYTF
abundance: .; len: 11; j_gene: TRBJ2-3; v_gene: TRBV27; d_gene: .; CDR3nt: TGTGCCAGCAGCTACGGAACTACGCAGTATTTT; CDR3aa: CASSYGTTQYF
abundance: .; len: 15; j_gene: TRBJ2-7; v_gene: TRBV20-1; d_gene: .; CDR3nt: TGCAGTGCTCTGCCTAGCGCGATAAGCTCCTACGAGCAGTACTTC; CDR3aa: CSALPSAISSYEQYF
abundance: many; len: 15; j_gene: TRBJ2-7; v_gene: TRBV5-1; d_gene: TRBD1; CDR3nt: TGTGCCAGCAGCTTGATCAGTCAGGGGGCTCGAGAGCAGTACTTC; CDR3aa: CASSLISQGAREQYF